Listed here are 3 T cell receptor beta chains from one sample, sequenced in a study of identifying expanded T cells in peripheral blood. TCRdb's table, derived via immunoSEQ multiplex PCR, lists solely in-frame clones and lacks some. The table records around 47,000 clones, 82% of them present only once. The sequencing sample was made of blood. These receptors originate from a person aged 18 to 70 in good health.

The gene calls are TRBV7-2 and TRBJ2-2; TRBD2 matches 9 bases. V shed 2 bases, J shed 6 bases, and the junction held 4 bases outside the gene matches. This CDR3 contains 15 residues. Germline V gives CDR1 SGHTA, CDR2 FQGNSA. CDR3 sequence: CASSLLSGGPGELFF. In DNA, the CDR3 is TGTGCCAGCAGCTTACTTAGCGGGGGCCCCGGGGAGCTGTTTTTT.

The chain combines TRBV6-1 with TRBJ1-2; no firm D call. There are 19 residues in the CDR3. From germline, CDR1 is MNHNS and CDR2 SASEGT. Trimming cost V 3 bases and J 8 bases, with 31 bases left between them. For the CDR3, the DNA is TGTGCCAGCAGTGACCATACCGCCCTTTCGACACACGCCCCCCGGGGCTACACCTTC. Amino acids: CASSDHTALSTHAPRGYTF.

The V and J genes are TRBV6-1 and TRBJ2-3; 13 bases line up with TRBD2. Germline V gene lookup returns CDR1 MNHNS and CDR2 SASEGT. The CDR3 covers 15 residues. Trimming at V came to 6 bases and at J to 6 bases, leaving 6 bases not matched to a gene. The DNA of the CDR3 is TGTGCCAGCAGGGTGGGACTAGCGGGAACCGATACGCAGTATTTT. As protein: CASRVGLAGTDTQYF.